This T cell receptor (beta chain) was identified in a study of T cell repertoires in cytomegalovirus infection. Overall study context: Public TCR beta signature analysis indicated the presence of both CMV infection and matching HLA type. Findings of the study overall: CMV carriers having the relevant HLA were flagged by cumulative public TCR beta family frequency. Within the response measured ex vivo, HLA-C-restricted CMV-specific TCR beta clonotypes were dominant.

J gave up 5 bases and V 6 bases, and 6 bases lay outside the gene matches. From germline, CDR1 is DFQATT and CDR2 SNEGSKA (reference sequence). The CDR3 runs 13 residues. TCRdb used MiXCR to reprocess the reads, holding one entry per CDR3 protein. The sample has around 260,000 distinct CDR3 sequences, 9.1% seen once. This clonotype was detected ten times or more. What it binds is not known. The sequencing input was PBMCs. This sequence originates from a human donor in good health (CMV status not recorded). Some clones in this sample may be carry-over from other donors' samples. The genes are TRBV20-1 and TRBJ2-5, with 10 bases that match TRBD2. The CDR3 DNA is TGCAGTGCCCTAGCGGGAGCCGAGGAGACCCAGTACTTC. Translating gives CSALAGAEETQYF.